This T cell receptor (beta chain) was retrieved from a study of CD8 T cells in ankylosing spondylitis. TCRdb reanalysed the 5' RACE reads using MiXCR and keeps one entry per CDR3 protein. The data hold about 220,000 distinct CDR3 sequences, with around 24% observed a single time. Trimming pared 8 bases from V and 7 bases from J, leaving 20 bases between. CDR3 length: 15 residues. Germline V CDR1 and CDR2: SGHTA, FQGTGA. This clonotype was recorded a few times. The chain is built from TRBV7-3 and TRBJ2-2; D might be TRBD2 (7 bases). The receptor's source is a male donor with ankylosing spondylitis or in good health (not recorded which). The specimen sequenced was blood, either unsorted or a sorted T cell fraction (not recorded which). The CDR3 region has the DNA TGTGCCAGCTGCCCCAGGGGCGGGAGTCACGGGGAGCTGTTTTTT. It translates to CASCPRGGSHGELFF.